This record covers a single T cell receptor (beta chain). These data originate in a study of CD8 T cells in ankylosing spondylitis. TCRdb independently ran MiXCR on the 5' RACE reads; one entry per CDR3 protein. The sample has more than 150,000 distinct CDR3 sequences, about 20% seen once. The sequence came from a male donor between 5 and 35 years old with ankylosing spondylitis or in good health (not recorded which). The source material was blood, either unsorted or a sorted T cell fraction (not recorded which).

The CDR3 is CASSITRLAGDYEQYF. CDR3 DNA sequence: TGTGCCAGTAGTATTACGAGACTAGCGGGAGACTACGAGCAGTACTTC. The chain uses TRBV19 and TRBJ2-7; 12 nucleotides line up with TRBD2. The CDR3 extends over 16 amino acids. V shed 3 bases and J 3 bases; nucleotides not matched to a gene: 6. CDR1 and CDR2 (germline): LNHDA, SQIVND (reference sequence).